The 28 T cell receptor beta chains given below trace back to one sample, sequenced in a study of blood T cell repertoires in COVID-19. Libraries were prepared by immunoSEQ multiplex PCR; TCRdb keeps only in-frame clonotypes and omits some of them. The sample carries 300,000 to 450,000 clones, more than 65% recorded once. Sequenced: peripheral blood. All receptors come from a human donor with acute or convalescent COVID-19. The donor label of this sample is uncertain.

The table lists this clone with a few counts. The rearrangement links TRBV7-8 to TRBJ1-2; D gene unclear. V gave up 2 bases and J gave up 8 bases, with 18 bases separating them. Per germline, CDR1 SGHVS and CDR2 FQNEAQ. The CDR3 is made up of 15 amino acids. CDR3 residues: CASSLQHAGVWGYTF. CDR3 sequence (DNA): TGTGCCAGCAGCTTACAACATGCCGGGGTGTGGGGCTACACCTTC.

The genes are TRBV18 and TRBJ1-3, with 10 bases fitting TRBD1. Germline V gene sequence: CDR1 KGHSH, CDR2 LQKENI. V trimming: 4 bases; J trimming: 8 bases; junction bases outside the gene matches: 5. The CDR3 extends over 14 amino acids. The CDR3 is CASSRDRGSDTIYF. The CDR3 coding sequence is TGTGCCAGCTCACGGGACAGGGGCAGTGACACCATATATTTT. Full variable domain (rest looked up from reference TRBV18 and TRBJ1-3): NAGVMQNPRHLVRRRGQEARLRCSPMKGHSHVYWYRQLPEEGLKFMVYLQKENIIDESGMPKERFSAEFPKEGPSILRIQQVVRGDSAAYFCASSRDRGSDTIYFGEGSWLTVV.

The J gene is TRBJ2-3, the V gene TRBV7-9; 7 nucleotides match TRBD1. CDR3 length: 14 residues. In germline, CDR1 is SEHNR, CDR2 FQNEAQ (reference sequence). V shed 0 bases, J shed 15 bases, and the junction held 12 bases outside the gene matches. The CDR3 region is CASSLAGGQEMGYF. In DNA, the CDR3 is TGTGCCAGCAGCTTAGCGGGCGGACAGGAGATGGGTTATTTT.

The genes are TRBV2 and TRBJ2-5, with 13 bases that match TRBD2. Germline CDR1 SNHLY, CDR2 FYNNEI. CDR3 length equals 14 residues. Trimming at V came to 10 bases and at J to 5 bases, leaving 7 bases not matched to a gene. CDR3 sequence reads: CATPGLAGRETQYF. CDR3 coding DNA: TGTGCCACCCCGGGACTAGCGGGGCGCGAGACCCAGTACTTC.

At least ten counts were recorded for this clone. The chain recombines TRBV4-2 with TRBJ2-3; 15 nucleotides align to TRBD2. Germline V gene data show CDR1 as LGHNA and CDR2 as YNFKEQ. This CDR3 comprises 20 residues. V was pared by 0 bases and J by 0 bases, with 7 bases of the junction left unmatched. CDR3 DNA: TGTGCCAGCAGCCAAGATACCAGGACTAGCGGGAGGGGAAGCACAGATACGCAGTATTTT. It specifies CASSQDTRTSGRGSTDTQYF.

The table lists this clone with a count of one. The V and J genes are TRBV5-4 and TRBJ1-5; TRBD1 matches at 10 bases. The CDR3 length is 13 residues. The V gene's germline CDR1 is SGHNT and CDR2 YYREEE (reference sequence). V was pared by 4 bases and J by 7 bases, with 2 bases of the junction left unmatched. The CDR3 DNA follows: TGTGCCAGCAGCCTGGGACAGGGGCAGCCCCAGCATTTT. It is translated as CASSLGQGQPQHF.

Points on this clone: A junction end diverges from the germline sequence, so it may reflect a read error. The chain employs TRBV14 and TRBJ2-2; 7 bases are shared with TRBD2. Germline V gene sequence: CDR1 SGHDN, CDR2 FVKESK. The CDR3 consists of 16 residues. The CDR3 loop is CASSQEGGYMTREVFF. Written as DNA, the CDR3 is TGTGCCAGCAGCCAAGAGGGTGGTTACATGACCCGGGAGGTGTTTTTT. The full variable domain, in which reference TRBV14 and TRBJ2-2 provide the parts outside the CDR3, is EAGVTQFPSHSVIEKGQTVTLRCDPISGHDNLYWYRRVMGKEIKFLLHFVKESKQDESGMPNNRFLAERTGGTYSTLKVQPAELEDSGVYFCASSQEGGYMTREVFFGEGSRLTVL.

The rearrangement links TRBV7-6 to TRBJ1-6; no definite D call. Germline CDR1 is SGHVS and CDR2 is FNYEAQ. The CDR3 is made up of 13 amino acids. V was clipped by 5 bases and J by 5 bases, with 7 bases between them. CDR3 nucleotides: TGTGCCAGCAGCCCTTCCCATAATTCACCCCTCCACTTT. Residues: CASSPSHNSPLHF.

V usage is TRBV5-1 and J usage is TRBJ2-7, with D perhaps matching TRBD2 (5 bases). V was pared by 4 bases and J by 4 bases, with 15 bases between. Per germline, CDR1 SGHRS and CDR2 YFSETQ. The CDR3 length is 14 residues. CDR3 DNA sequence: TGCGCCAGCAGCAAAGGGAGTCCGGGATACGAGCAGTACTTC. It is translated as CASSKGSPGYEQYF.

The chain joins TRBV7-9 to TRBJ2-2; 15 bases agree with TRBD2. Trimming took 2 bases from V and 4 from J; bases not matched to a gene: 8. The germline V gene has CDR1 SEHNR and CDR2 FQNEAQ (reference sequence). This CDR3 spans 19 amino acids. CDR3 amino acids: CASSLPGTSGGSATGELFF. The CDR3 nucleotides are TGTGCCAGCAGCTTACCAGGGACTAGCGGGGGGTCTGCCACCGGGGAGCTGTTTTTT.

The chain employs TRBV5-1 and TRBJ1-2; D call uncertain. In germline, CDR1 is SGHRS, CDR2 YFSETQ. The germline V and J ends were trimmed by 0 bases and 3 bases, with 12 bases remaining between them. The CDR3 totals 15 residues. In DNA form, the CDR3 reads TGCGCCAGCAGCTTGGATCTGGGCACTTACTATGGCTACACCTTC. Protein: CASSLDLGTYYGYTF.

The genes are TRBV7-6 and TRBJ2-1, with 8 bases matching TRBD2. V lost 1 base and J lost 5; bases outside the gene matches: 4. Germline lookup yields CDR1 SGHVS and CDR2 FNYEAQ. CDR3 length equals 15 residues. CDR3 loop: CASSLVRGGHNEQFF. CDR3 DNA sequence: TGTGCCAGCAGCTTAGTACGGGGGGGCCACAATGAGCAGTTCTTC.

The genes are TRBV6-6 and TRBJ2-2; possibly TRBD1 for D (5 bases). Germline CDR1 MNHNY, CDR2 SVGAGI (reference sequence). The CDR3 is 17 residues long. The germline V and J ends were trimmed by 5 bases and 0 bases, with 16 bases remaining between them. CDR3 in amino acids: CASSLTGNLPNTGELFF. CDR3 bases: TGTGCCAGCAGTCTTACAGGCAATCTACCGAACACCGGGGAGCTGTTTTTT.

This clone was seen once. This chain connects TRBV2 to TRBJ2-2; TRBD2 aligns across 13 bases. This CDR3 is built from 17 residues. V dropped 5 bases and J dropped 4; count of bases not matched to a gene: 7. Germline V gene lookup returns CDR1 SNHLY and CDR2 FYNNEI. In DNA form, the CDR3 reads TGTGCCAGCAGTAGGACTAGCGGGAGAATGGGCACCGGGGAGCTGTTTTTT. Its protein product is CASSRTSGRMGTGELFF.

The chain has TRBV5-6 and TRBJ1-2; D perhaps matches TRBD1 (5 bases). The CDR3 consists of 15 residues. Looked up from germline, CDR1 is SGHDT and CDR2 is YYEEEE. V was shortened by 1 base and J by 2 bases, with 12 bases between the two germline ends. The CDR3 nucleotides read TGTGCCAGCAGCTTGCCCGGGACTGGAAACTATGGCTACACCTTC. This translates into CASSLPGTGNYGYTF.

This clone was detected ten times or more. The J gene is TRBJ2-2, the V gene TRBV11-3, with D possibly being TRBD1 (5 bases). The germline V and J ends were trimmed by 0 bases and 6 bases, with 11 bases remaining between them. The CDR3 totals 15 residues. The V gene's germline CDR1 is SGHNT and CDR2 YENEEA. The CDR3: CASSLDGAGSGELFF. Here the CDR3 DNA reads TGTGCCAGCAGCTTAGATGGGGCAGGGTCCGGGGAGCTGTTTTTT.

The chain has TRBV7-9 and TRBJ1-1; D is uncertain. V lost 4 bases and J 8 bases, leaving 8 bases between the germline ends. The CDR3 length is 11 residues. From germline, CDR1 is SEHNR and CDR2 FQNEAQ (reference sequence). CDR3 sequence (DNA): TGTGCCAGCAGCTCACAGTGGGAAGCTTTCTTT. The encoded protein is CASSSQWEAFF.

V is TRBV28 and J is TRBJ1-3; 8 bases map to TRBD1. The CDR3 covers 14 residues. Germline CDR1 reads MDHEN; CDR2 reads SYDVKM. V was clipped by 5 bases and J by 4 bases; unmatched bases: 4. This CDR3 is CASSLQGAGNTIYF. The CDR3 nucleotides read TGTGCCAGCAGTCTCCAGGGGGCAGGAAACACCATATATTTT.

For the CDR3, the DNA is TGCGCCAGCAGCCAAGATGCCCCGACAGGGGGCATCGTGGATGGCTACACCTTC. Translation gives CASSQDAPTGGIVDGYTF. The rearrangement joins TRBV4-1 to TRBJ1-2, with 10 bases matching TRBD1. This CDR3 spans 18 amino acids. Germline loops: CDR1 MGHRA, CDR2 YSYEKL. J was trimmed by 6 bases and V by 0 bases; bases with no gene match: 13.

This clone has just a few counts. The genes are TRBV29-1 and TRBJ1-2; 11 bases agree with TRBD1. This CDR3 is built from 15 residues. CDR1 SQVTM and CDR2 ANQGSEA come from the germline V gene. V was pared by 7 bases and J by 0 bases, with 7 bases of the junction left unmatched. CDR3 DNA sequence: TGCAGCGCCGGACAGGGGGCTTCCGCTAACTATGGCTACACCTTC. Protein product: CSAGQGASANYGYTF.

The V gene is TRBV19, the J gene TRBJ2-2; no clear D. V was clipped by 5 bases and J by 1 base, with 8 bases between them. There are 14 residues in the CDR3. Germline V gene data show CDR1 as LNHDA and CDR2 as SQIVND (reference sequence). Here the CDR3 DNA reads TGTGCCAGTAGTCCCATCGGGAACACCGGGGAGCTGTTTTTT. As protein: CASSPIGNTGELFF.

V is TRBV15 and J is TRBJ2-7, with D uncertain. Trimming took 0 bases from V and 4 from J, leaving 13 bases between them. Germline CDR1 and CDR2: LNHNV and YYDKDF (reference sequence). CDR3 size: 15 residues. CDR3 DNA sequence: TGTGCCACCAGCAGAGACCCTAGATACCGTTACGAGCAGTACTTC. It encodes CATSRDPRYRYEQYF.

This clone was detected only a few times. The V gene is TRBV2, the J gene TRBJ1-6, with 7 nucleotides matching TRBD1. J gave up 0 bases and V 7 bases, and 9 bases lay outside the gene matches. There are 17 residues in the CDR3. Germline V gene sequence: CDR1 SNHLY, CDR2 FYNNEI. CDR3 residues: CASNKGDSSSYNSPLHF. The CDR3 bases are TGTGCCAGCAATAAAGGGGACAGCAGCTCCTATAATTCACCCCTCCACTTT. The full variable domain, rest sourced from reference TRBV2 and TRBJ1-6, is EPEVTQTPSHQVTQMGQEVILRCVPISNHLYFYWYRQILGQKVEFLVSFYNNEISEKSEIFDDQFSVERPDGSNFTLKIRSTKLEDSAMYFCASNKGDSSSYNSPLHFGNGTRLTVT.

The chain couples TRBV10-2 to TRBJ1-6; a possible D gene is TRBD1 (6 bases). CDR3 length equals 18 residues. The germline CDR1 and CDR2 sequences are WSHSY and SAAADI. V was shortened by 6 bases and J by 5 bases, with 23 bases between the two germline ends. CDR3 bases: TGCGCCAGCAGCAGAATGAGCCCCGGGACAAACAATAATTCACCCCTCCACTTT. Translation gives CASSRMSPGTNNNSPLHF.

The table lists this clone with a count of one. The CDR3 reads CASSLDRSSGNTIYF. CDR3 nucleotides: TGTGCCAGCAGCCTCGACAGAAGCTCTGGAAACACCATATATTTT. The chain employs TRBV6-5 and TRBJ1-3; perhaps TRBD1 as D (5 bases). Trimming took off 6 bases at V and 0 bases at J, with 12 bases between the two ends. The CDR3 extends over 15 amino acids. The germline V gene has CDR1 MNHEY and CDR2 SVGAGI.

V and J are TRBV19 and TRBJ2-4; 10 nucleotides line up with TRBD1. V was pared by 6 bases and J by 2 bases, with 7 bases of the junction left unmatched. CDR3 length equals 16 residues. Germline values: CDR1 LNHDA, CDR2 SQIVND (reference sequence). The CDR3 region has the DNA TGTGCCAGTAGAGATCCGGGACAGGGGACCAAAAACATTCAGTACTTC. Its protein product is CASRDPGQGTKNIQYF.

The chain couples TRBV3-1 (or the pseudogene TRBV3-2) to TRBJ1-6, with D maybe TRBD1 (5 bases). Germline CDR1 LGHDT, CDR2 YNNKEL (reference sequence). The CDR3 is 13 residues long. V lost 5 bases to trimming and J lost 10 bases, with 12 bases between them. The CDR3 here is CASSSIPGSPLHF. The DNA of the CDR3 is TGTGCCAGCAGCTCCATTCCAGGGTCACCCCTCCACTTT.

The gene calls are TRBV21-1 and TRBJ2-5; the DNA was not used to check the table's D call, TRBD1. TRBV21-1 is shown as a pseudogene. The CDR3 contains 14 residues. CDR3 residues: CASSKPRRRGTQYF. DNA for the CDR3: TGTGCCAGCAGCAAACCTCGGCGTAGGGGGACCCAGTACTTC.